This TCR beta chain was found in a study of blood T cells in healthy people across ages. Germline V gives CDR1 SGDLS, CDR2 YYNGEE. The CDR3 extends over 15 amino acids. It was with a sample-barcoded 5' primer and a J-beta primer mix that a second PCR of about 6 to 12 cycles was run. One entry per CDR3 protein results from TCRdb running MiXCR on the 5' RACE reads. The data show 750,000 to 950,000 distinct CDR3 sequences, 25% to 30% seen once. As concerns this clonotype: A junction end diverges from the germline sequence, so it may reflect a read error.

The same sample was also studied in work on T cells of mothers and their children.

The sequenced material came from blood. The receptor comes from a middle-aged woman in good health. This chain connects TRBV9 to TRBJ1-5; D is undetermined. CDR3 nucleotide sequence: TGTGCCGGCAGCGTAGGCCCCGATCGCAATCAGCCCCAGCATTTT. Translating it yields CAGSVGPDRNQPQHF.